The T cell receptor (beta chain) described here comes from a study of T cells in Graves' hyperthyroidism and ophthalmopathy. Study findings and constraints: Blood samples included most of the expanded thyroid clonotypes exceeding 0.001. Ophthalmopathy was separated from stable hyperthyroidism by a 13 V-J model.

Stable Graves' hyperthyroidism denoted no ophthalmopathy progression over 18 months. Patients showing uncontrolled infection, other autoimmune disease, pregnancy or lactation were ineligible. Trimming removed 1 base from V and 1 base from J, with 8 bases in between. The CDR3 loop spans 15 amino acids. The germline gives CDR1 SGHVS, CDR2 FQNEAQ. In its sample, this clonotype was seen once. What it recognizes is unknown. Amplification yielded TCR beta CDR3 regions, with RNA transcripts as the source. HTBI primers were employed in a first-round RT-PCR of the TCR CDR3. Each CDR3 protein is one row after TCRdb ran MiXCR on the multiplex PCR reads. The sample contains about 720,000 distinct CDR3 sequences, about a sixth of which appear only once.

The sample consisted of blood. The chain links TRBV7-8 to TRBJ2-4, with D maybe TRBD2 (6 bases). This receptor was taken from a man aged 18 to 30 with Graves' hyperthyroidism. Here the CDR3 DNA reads TGTGCCAGCAGCTTAGGCGGGAACGCCAAAAACATTCAGTACTTC. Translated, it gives CASSLGGNAKNIQYF.